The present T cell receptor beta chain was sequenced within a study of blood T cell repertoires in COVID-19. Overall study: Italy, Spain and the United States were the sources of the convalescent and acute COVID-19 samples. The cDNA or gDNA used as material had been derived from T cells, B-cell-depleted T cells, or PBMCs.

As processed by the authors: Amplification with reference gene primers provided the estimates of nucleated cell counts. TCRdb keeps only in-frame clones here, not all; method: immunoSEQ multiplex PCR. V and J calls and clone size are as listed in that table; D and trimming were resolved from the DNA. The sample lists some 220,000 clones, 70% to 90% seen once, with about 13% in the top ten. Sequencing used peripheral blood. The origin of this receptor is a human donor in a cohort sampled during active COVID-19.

The CDR3 protein is CASTPYNGNQPQHF. CDR3 sequence (DNA): TGCGCCAGCACCCCGTACAATGGCAATCAGCCCCAGCATTTT. The V gene is TRBV10-1, the J gene TRBJ1-5; D call uncertain. The CDR3 has 14 residues. The V gene's germline CDR1 is WNHNN and CDR2 SYGVQD (reference sequence). Trimming removed 7 bases at V and 2 bases at J, with 12 bases between.